This TCR beta chain was sequenced in a study of CD4 T cells in relation to SARS-CoV-2 and coronaviruses. About the research overall: Negative control cultures got HIV-1 Nef peptides or no peptide.

Unexposed donor CD4+ T cells date from about 2010-2019, before the COVID-19 pandemic. The cells were cultured for approximately ten days before CD4+ T cells were isolated. Fresh IL-2 medium replaced half the medium on days 3 and 7. The study, taken as a whole, reports: About 65% of donors had memory CD4+ clonotypes crossrecognizing SARS-CoV-2 and common cold coronavirus spike.

Sequencing was performed with immunoSEQ multiplex PCR; in TCRdb, only in-frame clones are kept and a portion is missing. The data contain around 31,000 clones, around 72% of them singletons. Per germline, CDR1 MNHEY and CDR2 SVGAGI. The CDR3 totals 12 residues. V dropped 6 bases and J dropped 0 bases, with 5 bases sitting between them. Note on this clone: Its antigen is not identified.

Sequenced: CD4+ T cells from PBMCs, cultured in vitro. The chain uses TRBV6-5 and TRBJ1-2; unclear D gene. This TCR derives from a human donor in good health. CDR3 loop: CASSATNYGYTF. The CDR3 DNA is TGTGCCAGCAGCGCAACTAACTATGGCTACACCTTC.